What follows describes a single TCR beta chain. This specimen comes from a study of control samples from healthy donors and cancer patients. CDR1 is MDHEN, CDR2 SYDVKM, per germline. The CDR3 is 13 amino acids. V was trimmed by 2 bases and J by 3 bases, leaving 7 bases between them. Generated by immunoSEQ multiplex PCR, the TCRdb table keeps only in-frame clones and is missing some. The table has 45,000 to 60,000 clones, around 90% seen once. Sequences were obtained from PBMCs. The source is a man aged 55 to 70 with head and neck cancer. This chain joins TRBV28 and TRBJ1-1; unclear D gene. The CDR3 region has the DNA TGTGCCAGCAGTTTAAGCTGGGACACTGAAGCTTTCTTT. Translating it yields CASSLSWDTEAFF.